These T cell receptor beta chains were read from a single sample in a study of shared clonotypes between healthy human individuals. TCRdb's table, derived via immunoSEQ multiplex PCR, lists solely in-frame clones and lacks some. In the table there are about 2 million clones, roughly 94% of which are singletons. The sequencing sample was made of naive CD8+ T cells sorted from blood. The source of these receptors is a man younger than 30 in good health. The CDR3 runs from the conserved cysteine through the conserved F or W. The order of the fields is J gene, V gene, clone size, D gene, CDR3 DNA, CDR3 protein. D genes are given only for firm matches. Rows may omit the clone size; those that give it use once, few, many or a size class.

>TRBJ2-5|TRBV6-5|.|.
TGTGCCAGCAGTTACTCCCGGGCCCCTGGGGAGACCCAGTACTTC
CASSYSRAPGETQYF
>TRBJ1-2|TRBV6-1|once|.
TGTGCCAGCAGTTCCACGCTTGGGGGCTACACCTTC
CASSSTLGGYTF
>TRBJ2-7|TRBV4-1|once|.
TGCGCCAGCAGCCCCTCCCATGGGACCTACGAGCAGTACTTC
CASSPSHGTYEQYF
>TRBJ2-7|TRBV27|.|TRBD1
TGTGCCAGCAGTTTACTCCTCGGACAGGGAGAGGAGCAGTACTTC
CASSLLLGQGEEQYF
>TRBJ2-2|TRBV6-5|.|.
TGTGCCAGCAGTTTCCTAGCGAACACCGGGGAGCTGTTTTTT
CASSFLANTGELFF
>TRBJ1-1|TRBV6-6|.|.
TGTGCCAGCAGTTACCAAGTGGAAACTGAAGCTTTCTTT
CASSYQVETEAFF
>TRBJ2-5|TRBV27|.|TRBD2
TGTGCGAGCGGACTAGCGGGAAAAGAGACCCAGTACTTC
CASGLAGKETQYF
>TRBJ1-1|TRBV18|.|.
TGTGCCAGCTCATCCGGACCTGGCACTGAAGCTTTCTTT
CASSSGPGTEAFF
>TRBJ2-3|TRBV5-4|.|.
TGTGCCAGCAGCGTTAGCGGTGGCACAGATACGCAGTATTTT
CASSVSGGTDTQYF
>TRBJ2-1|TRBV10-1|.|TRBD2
TGCGCCAGCAGTGAGTCTACTAGCGGAGTCGATGAGCAGTTCTTC
CASSESTSGVDEQFF
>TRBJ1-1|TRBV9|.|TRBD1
TGTGCCAGCAGCGCGACAGGGGATTCTGAAGCTTTCTTT
CASSATGDSEAFF
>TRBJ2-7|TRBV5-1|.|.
TGCGCCAGCAGCTTGTCTCAGGGTTACCCCTCCTACGAGCAGTACTTC
CASSLSQGYPSYEQYF
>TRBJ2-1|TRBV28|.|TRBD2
TGTGCCAGCAGTTTATACAGCGGGGGGCACAATGAGCAGTTCTTC
CASSLYSGGHNEQFF
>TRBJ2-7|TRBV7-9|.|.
TGTGCCAGCAGCCAGACAGAAGACTACGAGCAGTACTTC
CASSQTEDYEQYF
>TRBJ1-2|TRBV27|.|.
TGTGCCAGCAGTGTACTAGGGGGGTATGGCTACACCTTC
CASSVLGGYGYTF
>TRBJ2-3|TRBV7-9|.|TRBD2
TGTGCCAGCAGCCCCCCCAGGACTAGCGGGGGATACACAGATACGCAGTATTTT
CASSPPRTSGGYTDTQYF
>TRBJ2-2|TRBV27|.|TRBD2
TGTGCCAGCTCTAGCGGGACTTACACCGGGGAGCTGTTTTTT
CASSSGTYTGELFF
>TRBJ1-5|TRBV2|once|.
TGTGCCAGCACTTCCGGGACAATAAGCAATCAGCCCCAGCATTTT
CASTSGTISNQPQHF
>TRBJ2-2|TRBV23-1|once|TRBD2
TGCGCCAGCAGCCATCCGGGACTAGCGGGGGGCCAGATCACCGGGGAGCTGTTTTTT
CASSHPGLAGGQITGELFF
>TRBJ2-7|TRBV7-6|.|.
TGTGCCAGCAGCTTAGTTTTCGGACAAGACGCCTACGAGCAGTACTTC
CASSLVFGQDAYEQYF
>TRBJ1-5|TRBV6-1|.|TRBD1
TGTGCCAGCAGTGACAGCAGGGACAGAACTCAGGTGGGCAATCAGCCCCAGCATTTT
CASSDSRDRTQVGNQPQHF
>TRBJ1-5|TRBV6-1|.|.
TGTGCCAGCAGTGAAGCGGGGCCAGGGAGCAATCAGCCCCAGCATTTT
CASSEAGPGSNQPQHF
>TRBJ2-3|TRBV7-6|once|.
TGTGCCAGCAGCTTTTCTGCAGGGAACACAGATACGCAGTATTTT
CASSFSAGNTDTQYF
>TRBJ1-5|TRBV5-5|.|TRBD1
TGTGCCAGCAGGCCTGGGACAGGGAGCAATCAGCCCCAGCATTTT
CASRPGTGSNQPQHF
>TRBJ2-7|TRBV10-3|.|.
TGTGCCATCACCCCGGACGCTAGTGCTTACGAGCAGTACTTC
CAITPDASAYEQYF
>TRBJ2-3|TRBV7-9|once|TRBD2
TGTGCCAGCAGCCCTAGCGGATCCACAGATACGCAGTATTTT
CASSPSGSTDTQYF
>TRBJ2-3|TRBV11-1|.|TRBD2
TGTGCCAGCAGCTTCGTTGCGGTTAGCGGGAGCACAGATACGCAGTATTTT
CASSFVAVSGSTDTQYF